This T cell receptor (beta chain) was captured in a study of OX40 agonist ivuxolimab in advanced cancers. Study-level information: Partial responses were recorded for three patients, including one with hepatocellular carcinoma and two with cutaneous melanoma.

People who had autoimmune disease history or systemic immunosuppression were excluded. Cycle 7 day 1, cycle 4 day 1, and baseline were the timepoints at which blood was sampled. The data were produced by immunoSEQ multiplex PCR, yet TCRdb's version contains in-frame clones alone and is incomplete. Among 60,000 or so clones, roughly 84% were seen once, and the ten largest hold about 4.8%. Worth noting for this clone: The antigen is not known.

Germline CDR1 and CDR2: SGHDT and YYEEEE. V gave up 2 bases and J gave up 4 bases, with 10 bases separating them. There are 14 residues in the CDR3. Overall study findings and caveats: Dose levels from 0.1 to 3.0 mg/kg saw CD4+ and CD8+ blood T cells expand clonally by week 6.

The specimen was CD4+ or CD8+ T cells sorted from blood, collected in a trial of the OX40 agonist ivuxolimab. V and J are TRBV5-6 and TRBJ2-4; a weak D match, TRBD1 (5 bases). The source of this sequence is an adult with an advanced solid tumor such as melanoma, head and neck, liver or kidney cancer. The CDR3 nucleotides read TGTGCCAGCAGCTTCGCTGACAGAAAAAACATTCAGTACTTC. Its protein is CASSFADRKNIQYF. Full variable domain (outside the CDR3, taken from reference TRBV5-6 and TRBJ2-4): DAGVTQSPTHLIKTRGQQVTLRCSPKSGHDTVSWYQQALGQGPQFIFQYYEEEERQRGNFPDRFSGHQFPNYSSELNVNALLLGDSALYLCASSFADRKNIQYFGAGTRLSVL.